Below, one T cell receptor (beta chain) is given with its context. The data stem from a study of blood T cell repertoires in COVID-19. Study at large: The United States, Italy and Spain were the sources of the acute and convalescent COVID-19 samples.

Clones were read by immunoSEQ multiplex PCR, and TCRdb kept only the in-frame ones, dropping some. The sample consists of approximately 380,000 clones, approximately 91% of them appearing once. The study assigned cohorts using participant-reported clinical history. Exposed enrollees had met someone with a PCR-confirmed or clinician-diagnosed COVID-19 case at some point within the 2 weeks before study entry. CDR3 length: 14 residues. The germline gives CDR1 SGHAT, CDR2 FQNNGV. Trimming shortened V by 5 bases and J by 1 base, and 11 bases separated the two germline ends. The specimen was PBMCs or T cells enriched from blood (not recorded which). This chain links TRBV11-2 with TRBJ1-1; D might be TRBD1 (5 bases). The TCR originated in a woman aged 40 to 50 who had been exposed to COVID-19. CDR3 residues: CASSPGRGNTEAFF. In DNA form, the CDR3 reads TGTGCCAGCAGCCCGGGGCGGGGGAACACTGAAGCTTTCTTT.